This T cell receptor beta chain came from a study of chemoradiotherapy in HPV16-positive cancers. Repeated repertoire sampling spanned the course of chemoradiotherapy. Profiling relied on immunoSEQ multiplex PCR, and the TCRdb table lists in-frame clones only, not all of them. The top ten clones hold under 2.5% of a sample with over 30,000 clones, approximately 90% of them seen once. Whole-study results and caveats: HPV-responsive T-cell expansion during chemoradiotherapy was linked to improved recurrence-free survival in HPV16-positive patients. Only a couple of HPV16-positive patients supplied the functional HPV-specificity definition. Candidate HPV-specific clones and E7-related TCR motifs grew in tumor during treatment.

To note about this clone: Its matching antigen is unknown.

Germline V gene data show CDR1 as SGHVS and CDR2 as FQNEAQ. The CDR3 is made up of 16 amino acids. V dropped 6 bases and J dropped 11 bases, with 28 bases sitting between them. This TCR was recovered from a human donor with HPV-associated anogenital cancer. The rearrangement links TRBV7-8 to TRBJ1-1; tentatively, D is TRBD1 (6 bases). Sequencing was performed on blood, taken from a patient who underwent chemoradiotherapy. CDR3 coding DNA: TGTGCCAGCAGTTCGCCGAGCGGTGACAGGTTTAGCCGCGCTTTCTTT. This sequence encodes CASSSPSGDRFSRAFF.